This T cell receptor beta chain was sequenced in a study of PD-1 blockade in classical Hodgkin lymphoma. Study-level information: Administration of nivolumab to patients was at 3 mg/kg intravenously every 2 weeks. Study-wide results and caveats: Reported findings placed baseline TCR diversity lower in newly diagnosed patients (compared with healthy donors).

Clones were sequenced by immunoSEQ multiplex PCR, and TCRdb holds only the in-frame ones, with some missing. Of approximately 65,000 clones in the sample, approximately 92% were seen once. A word on this clone: Its antigen is still unknown.

V lost 2 bases to trimming and J lost 6 bases; unmatched junction nucleotides: 0. Germline-derived CDR1 and CDR2 are MNHEY and SVGAGI. The CDR3 runs 15 residues. Time point reported: cycle 4 day 1 (C4D1), after less than seven weeks of nivolumab. Relapse after autologous stem cell transplantation occurred in every patient, and brentuximab vedotin exposure varied. The TCR comes from a human donor with classical Hodgkin lymphoma. The rearrangement uses TRBV6-5 and TRBJ2-1; TRBD2 agrees at 14 bases. Here the sequenced sample was peripheral blood mononuclear cells (PBMCs), taken before the fourth cycle of nivolumab. The CDR3 DNA sequence: TGTGCCAGCAGTTACGGGACTAGCGGGAGCAATGAGCAGTTCTTC. It yields the protein CASSYGTSGSNEQFF.